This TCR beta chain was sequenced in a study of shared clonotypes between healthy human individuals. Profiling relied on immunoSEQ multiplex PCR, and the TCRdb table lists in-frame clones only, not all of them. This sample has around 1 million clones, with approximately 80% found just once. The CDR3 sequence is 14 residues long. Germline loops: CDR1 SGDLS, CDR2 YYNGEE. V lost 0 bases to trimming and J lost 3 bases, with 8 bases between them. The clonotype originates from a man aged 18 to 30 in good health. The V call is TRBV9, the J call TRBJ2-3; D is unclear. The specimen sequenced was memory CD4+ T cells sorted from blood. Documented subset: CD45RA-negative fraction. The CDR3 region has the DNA TGTGCCAGCAGCGTAGGCCCAAAGACAGATACGCAGTATTTT. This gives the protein CASSVGPKTDTQYF.